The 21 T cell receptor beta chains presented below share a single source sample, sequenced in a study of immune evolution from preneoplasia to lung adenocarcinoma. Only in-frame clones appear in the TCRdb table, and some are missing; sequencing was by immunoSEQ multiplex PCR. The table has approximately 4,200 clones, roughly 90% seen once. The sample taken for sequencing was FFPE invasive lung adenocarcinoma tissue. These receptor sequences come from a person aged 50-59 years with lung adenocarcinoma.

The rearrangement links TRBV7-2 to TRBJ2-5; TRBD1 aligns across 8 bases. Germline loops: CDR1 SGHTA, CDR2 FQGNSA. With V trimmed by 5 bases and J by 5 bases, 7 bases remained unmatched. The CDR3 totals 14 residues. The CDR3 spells CASSPGGQGETQYF. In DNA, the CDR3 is TGTGCCAGCAGCCCGGGTGGACAGGGTGAGACCCAGTACTTC.

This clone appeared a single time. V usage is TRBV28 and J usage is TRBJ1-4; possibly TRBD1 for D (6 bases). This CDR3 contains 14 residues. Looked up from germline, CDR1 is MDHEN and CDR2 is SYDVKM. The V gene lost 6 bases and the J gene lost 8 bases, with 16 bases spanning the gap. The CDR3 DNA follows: TGTGCCAGCAGATTAGGGGGGGCTGGAGAAAAACTGTTTTTT. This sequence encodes CASRLGGAGEKLFF.

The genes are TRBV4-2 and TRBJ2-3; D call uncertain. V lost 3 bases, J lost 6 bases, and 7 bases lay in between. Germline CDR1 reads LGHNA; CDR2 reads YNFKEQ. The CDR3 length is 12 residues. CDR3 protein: CASSHIHDTQYF. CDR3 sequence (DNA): TGTGCCAGCAGCCACATCCACGATACGCAGTATTTT.

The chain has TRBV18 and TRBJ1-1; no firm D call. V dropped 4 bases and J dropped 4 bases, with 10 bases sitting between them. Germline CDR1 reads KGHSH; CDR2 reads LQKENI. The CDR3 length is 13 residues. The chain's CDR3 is CASSHLSGTEAFF. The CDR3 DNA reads TGTGCCAGCTCACACTTGAGTGGCACTGAAGCTTTCTTT.

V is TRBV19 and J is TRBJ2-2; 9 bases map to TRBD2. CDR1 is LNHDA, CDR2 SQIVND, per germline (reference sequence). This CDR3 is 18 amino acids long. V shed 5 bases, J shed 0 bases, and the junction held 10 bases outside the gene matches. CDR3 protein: CASSGQPGLASNTGELFF. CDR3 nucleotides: TGTGCCAGTAGTGGCCAGCCGGGACTAGCCTCGAACACCGGGGAGCTGTTTTTT.

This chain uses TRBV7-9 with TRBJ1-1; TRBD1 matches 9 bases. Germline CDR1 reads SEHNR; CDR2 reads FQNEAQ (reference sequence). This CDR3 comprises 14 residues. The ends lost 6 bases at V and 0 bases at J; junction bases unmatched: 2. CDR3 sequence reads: CASRQGAMNTEAFF. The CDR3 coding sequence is TGTGCCAGCAGACAGGGGGCTATGAACACTGAAGCTTTCTTT.

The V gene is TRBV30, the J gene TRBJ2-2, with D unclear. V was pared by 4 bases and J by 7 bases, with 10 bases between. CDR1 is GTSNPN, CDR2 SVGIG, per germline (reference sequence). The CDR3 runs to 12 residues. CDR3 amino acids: CAWISGIGELFF. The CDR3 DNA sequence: TGTGCCTGGATTTCGGGTATCGGGGAGCTGTTTTTT.

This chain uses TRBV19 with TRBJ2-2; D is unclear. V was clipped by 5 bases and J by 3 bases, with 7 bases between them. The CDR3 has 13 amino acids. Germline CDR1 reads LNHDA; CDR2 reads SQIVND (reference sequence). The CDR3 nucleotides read TGTGCCAGTAGTCCGACCCACACCGGGGAGCTGTTTTTT. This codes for CASSPTHTGELFF.

The CDR3 region is CASSSLVPYGYTF. CDR3 DNA sequence: TGCGCCAGCAGCTCCTTAGTTCCATATGGCTACACCTTC. The chain has TRBV5-1 and TRBJ1-2; D is unclear. The germline V gene encodes CDR1 SGHRS and CDR2 YFSETQ. This CDR3 is built from 13 residues. The ends were cut back, 3 bases at V and 5 bases at J, with 11 bases in the middle.

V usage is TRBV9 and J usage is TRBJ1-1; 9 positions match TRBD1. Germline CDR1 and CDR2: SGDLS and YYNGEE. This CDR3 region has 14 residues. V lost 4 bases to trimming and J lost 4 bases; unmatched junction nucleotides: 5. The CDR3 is CASSPPTGGTEAFF. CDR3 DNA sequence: TGTGCCAGCAGCCCACCGACAGGGGGCACTGAAGCTTTCTTT.

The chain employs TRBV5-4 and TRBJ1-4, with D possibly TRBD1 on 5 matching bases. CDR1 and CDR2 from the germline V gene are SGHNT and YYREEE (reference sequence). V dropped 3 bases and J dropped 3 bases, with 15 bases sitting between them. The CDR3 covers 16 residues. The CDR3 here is CASSWGGGSSNEKLFF. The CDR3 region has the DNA TGTGCCAGCAGCTGGGGTGGGGGGTCATCTAATGAAAAACTGTTTTTT.

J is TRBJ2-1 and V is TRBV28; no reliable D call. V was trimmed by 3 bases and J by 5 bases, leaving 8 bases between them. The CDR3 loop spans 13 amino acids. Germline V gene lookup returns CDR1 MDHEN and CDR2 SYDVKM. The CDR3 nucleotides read TGTGCCAGCAGTTTGGGGTTAAACAATGAGCAGTTCTTC. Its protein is CASSLGLNNEQFF.

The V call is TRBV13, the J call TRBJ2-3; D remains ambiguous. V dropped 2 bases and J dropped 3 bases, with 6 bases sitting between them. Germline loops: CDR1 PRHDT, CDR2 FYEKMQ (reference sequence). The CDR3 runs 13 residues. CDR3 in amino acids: CASSLRGTDTQYF. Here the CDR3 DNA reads TGTGCCAGCAGCTTAAGAGGTACAGATACGCAGTATTTT.

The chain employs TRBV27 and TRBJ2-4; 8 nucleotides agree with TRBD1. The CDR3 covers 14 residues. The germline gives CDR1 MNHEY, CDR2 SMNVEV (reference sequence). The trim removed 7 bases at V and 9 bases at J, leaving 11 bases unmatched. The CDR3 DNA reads TGTGCCAGCAAGCTGGGGTTACAGGGGGGCATTCAGTACTTC. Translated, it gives CASKLGLQGGIQYF.

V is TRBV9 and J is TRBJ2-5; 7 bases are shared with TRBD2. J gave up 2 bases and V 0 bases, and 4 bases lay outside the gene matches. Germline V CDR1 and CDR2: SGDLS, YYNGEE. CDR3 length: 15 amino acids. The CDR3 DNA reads TGTGCCAGCAGCGTAGGAGCGGGGAAACAAGAGACCCAGTACTTC. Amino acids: CASSVGAGKQETQYF.

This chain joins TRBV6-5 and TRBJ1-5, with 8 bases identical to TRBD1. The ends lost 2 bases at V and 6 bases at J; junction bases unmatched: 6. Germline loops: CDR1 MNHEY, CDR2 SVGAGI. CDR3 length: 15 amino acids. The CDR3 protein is CASSYGQGTGQPQHF. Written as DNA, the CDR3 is TGTGCCAGCAGTTACGGACAGGGTACGGGTCAGCCCCAGCATTTT.

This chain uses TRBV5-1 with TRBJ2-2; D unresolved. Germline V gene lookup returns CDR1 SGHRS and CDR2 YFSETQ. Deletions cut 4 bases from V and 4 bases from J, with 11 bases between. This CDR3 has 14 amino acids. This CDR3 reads CASSLPSSTGELFF. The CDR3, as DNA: TGCGCCAGCAGCCTTCCTTCCTCCACCGGGGAGCTGTTTTTT.

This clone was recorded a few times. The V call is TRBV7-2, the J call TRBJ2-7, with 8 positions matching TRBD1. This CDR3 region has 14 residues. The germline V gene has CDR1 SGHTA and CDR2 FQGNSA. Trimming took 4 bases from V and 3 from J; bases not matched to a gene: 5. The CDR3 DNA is TGTGCCAGCAGCTCTCGGACAGGGTTCTACGAGCAGTACTTC. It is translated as CASSSRTGFYEQYF. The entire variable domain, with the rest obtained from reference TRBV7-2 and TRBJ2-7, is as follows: GAGVSQSPSNKVTEKGKDVELRCDPISGHTALYWYRQSLGQGLEFLIYFQGNSAPDKSGLPSDRFSAERTGGSVSTLTIQRTQQEDSAVYLCASSSRTGFYEQYFGPGTRLTVT.

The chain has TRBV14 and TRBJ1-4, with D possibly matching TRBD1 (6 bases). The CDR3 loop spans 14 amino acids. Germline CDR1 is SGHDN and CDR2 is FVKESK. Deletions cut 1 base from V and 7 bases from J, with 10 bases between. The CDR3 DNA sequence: TGTGCCAGCAGCCAAGCAGGGGCAAGTGAAAAACTGTTTTTT. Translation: CASSQAGASEKLFF.

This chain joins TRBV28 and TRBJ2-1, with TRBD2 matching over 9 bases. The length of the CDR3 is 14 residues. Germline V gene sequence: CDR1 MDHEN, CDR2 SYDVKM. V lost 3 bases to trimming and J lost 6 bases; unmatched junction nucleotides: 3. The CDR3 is CASSLAGGRNEQFF. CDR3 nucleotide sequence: TGTGCCAGCAGTTTGGCGGGAGGGCGCAATGAGCAGTTCTTC. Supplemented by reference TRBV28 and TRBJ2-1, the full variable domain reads DVKVTQSSRYLVKRTGEKVFLECVQDMDHENMFWYRQDPGLGLRLIYFSYDVKMKEKGDIPEGYSVSREKKERFSLILESASTNQTSMYLCASSLAGGRNEQFFGPGTRLTVL.

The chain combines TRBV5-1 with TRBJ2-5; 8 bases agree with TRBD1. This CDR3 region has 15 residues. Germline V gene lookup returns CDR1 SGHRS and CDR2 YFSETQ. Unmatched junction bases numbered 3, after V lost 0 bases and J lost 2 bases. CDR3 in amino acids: CASSLGDRWQETQYF. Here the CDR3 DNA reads TGCGCCAGCAGCTTGGGGGACAGGTGGCAAGAGACCCAGTACTTC.